The sequence of this TCR beta chain was determined in a study of T cells expressing NK-cell markers. In the study overall: Sorted T-cell subsets CD3+CD56+NKG2C+, CD3+CD56+NKG2C- and CD3+CD56-NKG2C+ were TCR beta-sequenced. Findings and limits, study-wide: Whether expanded NKG2C+ T cell clones were HCMV specific stayed uncertain.

Each CDR3 protein gets one entry in TCRdb, which reprocessed the 5' RACE reads and gives no DNA. Recorded here are 300,000 to 500,000 distinct CDR3 sequences; the top ten clones represent approximately 12%. The CDR3 runs to 15 residues. CDR1 ENHRY and CDR2 SYGVKD come from the germline V gene. On this clonotype: Its matching antigen is unknown.

The chain recombines TRBV10-3 with TRBJ1-4; checking the TCRdb D call of TRBD1 is not possible without DNA. The source of this sequence is a woman aged 45-59 years in good health. The specimen sequenced was blood T cells: a sorted CD56 or NKG2C T cell subset, CD4+ or CD8+ T cells, or bulk PBMC T cells (not recorded which). CDR3: CAISGTGTTNEKLFF.